The source of this T cell receptor (beta chain) is a study of beta chain features in type 1 diabetes. The study's findings and limits: Patients with Type 1 diabetes showed moderately but significantly shorter TCRB CDR3s in all four CD4+ subsets.

CDR3 length equals 13 residues. The trim removed 5 bases at V and 3 bases at J, leaving 2 bases unmatched. The V gene's germline CDR1 is KGHSH and CDR2 LQKENI. In regard to this clone: What it recognizes is unknown.

cDNA synthesis used the whole RNA isolate, giving expressed TCRB sequences. Assay used: immunoSEQ multiplex PCR; TCRdb lists only in-frame clones, some missing. The sample carries some 350,000 clones, around 10% recorded once. The sequence was obtained from a man aged 30-40 years with type 1 diabetes. Sequenced input: central memory CD4+ T cells from blood. The chain joins TRBV18 to TRBJ1-2, with 8 bases matching TRBD1. The CDR3 protein is CASSEGQDYGYTF. The CDR3 DNA reads as TGTGCCAGCTCAGAGGGACAGGACTATGGCTACACCTTC.